This T cell receptor (beta chain) is from a study of response to subunit inactivated influenza vaccine. Broader study findings: Authors suggested seasonal influenza vaccinations each recruit few new T cells.

TCRdb ran MiXCR on the RT-PCR reads and lists one entry per CDR3 protein. Here the sample spans approximately 530,000 distinct CDR3 sequences, approximately 7.1% being singletons. This clonotype has a handful of counts. Its target is unknown. CDR3 length equals 17 residues. Trimming removed 4 bases from V and 1 base from J, with 18 bases in between. Germline values: CDR1 SGHTA, CDR2 FQGNSA. The genes are TRBV7-2 and TRBJ2-3; tentative D call: TRBD1 (5 bases). The starting material was PBMCs from blood, obtained less than 30 months after vaccination. This TCR derives from a man aged 45 to 75 who received an inactivated influenza vaccine. CDR3 loop: CASSSARAFLGTDTQYF. The DNA for the CDR3 is TGTGCCAGCAGCTCAGCCAGGGCTTTTCTCGGCACAGATACGCAGTATTTT.